These 7 T cell receptor beta chains were all obtained from the same sample, sequenced in a study of shared clonotypes between healthy human individuals. Sequencing used immunoSEQ multiplex PCR; TCRdb keeps in-frame clones, though not all of them. The table has about a million clones, 77% seen once. The material sequenced was memory CD4+ T cells from PBMCs. Subset of the sample: CD45RA-negative fraction. Every receptor here comes from a man aged 18 to 29 in good health. Some clones in this sample may be carry-over from other donors' samples.

The rearrangement joins TRBV9 to TRBJ1-5; 7 bases match TRBD1. This CDR3 has 14 amino acids. The germline gives CDR1 SGDLS, CDR2 YYNGEE. The V and J ends lost 4 bases and 6 bases, in that order; junction bases with no gene match: 7. The CDR3 DNA follows: TGTGCCAGCAGCACAGGACAGGCGGGTCAGCCCCAGCATTTT. It translates to CASSTGQAGQPQHF.

This clone was picked up one time. The chain couples TRBV20-1 to TRBJ2-7, with a tentative D call TRBD2 (6 bases). Deletions cut 5 bases from V and 9 bases from J, with 14 bases between. This CDR3 has 11 residues. Germline loops: CDR1 DFQATT, CDR2 SNEGSKA (reference sequence). CDR3 residues: CSAGGSGRQYF. CDR3 sequence (DNA): TGCAGTGCTGGAGGTAGCGGTCGGCAGTACTTC.

This clone was detected a few times. V usage is TRBV28 and J usage is TRBJ1-5, with D maybe TRBD1 (5 bases). There are 16 residues in the CDR3. The germline V gene has CDR1 MDHEN and CDR2 SYDVKM. The V and J ends lost 0 bases and 5 bases respectively, with 14 bases between them. The CDR3 spells CASSLWRGLGDQPQHF. CDR3 DNA: TGTGCCAGCAGTTTATGGCGGGGCCTGGGGGATCAGCCCCAGCATTTT.

V gene TRBV29-1 combines with J gene TRBJ2-2; no reliable D call. The V end was cut by 4 bases, the J end by 0 bases, with 9 bases between. Germline V gene sequence: CDR1 SQVTM, CDR2 ANQGSEA. This CDR3 is built from 14 residues. CDR3 amino acids: CSVAGKANTGELFF. DNA of the CDR3: TGCAGCGTTGCGGGCAAAGCGAACACCGGGGAGCTGTTTTTT.

V usage is TRBV25-1 and J usage is TRBJ2-1; D assignment may be TRBD1 or TRBD2 (5 bases each). Trimming shortened V by 1 base and J by 0 bases, and 13 bases separated the two germline ends. CDR1 is MGHDK, CDR2 SYGVNS, per germline. The CDR3 sequence is 17 residues long. The CDR3 DNA reads TGTGCCAGCAGTGAATCGGTAGGGACCTACTCCTACAATGAGCAGTTCTTC. As protein: CASSESVGTYSYNEQFF.

V is TRBV7-2 and J is TRBJ2-7, with D possibly matching TRBD2 (6 bases). V was pared by 1 base and J by 7 bases, with 14 bases between. The CDR3 sequence is 14 residues long. Germline CDR1 and CDR2: SGHTA and FQGNSA. CDR3 bases: TGTGCCAGCAGCTTAGTAAGGAGGGATGGGGAGCAGTACTTC. It encodes CASSLVRRDGEQYF.

This sequence joins TRBV4-1 and TRBJ1-4; D possibly corresponds to TRBD1 (5 bases). Between the trimmed V and J ends, which lost 2 bases and 0 bases, there was a span of 13 bases. The CDR3 is made up of 17 amino acids. Germline V gene lookup returns CDR1 MGHRA and CDR2 YSYEKL. DNA of the CDR3: TGCGCCAGCAGCCAACGGGACCTAACAGCAACTAATGAAAAACTGTTTTTT. Amino acids: CASSQRDLTATNEKLFF.